This TCR beta chain was identified in a study of blood T cell repertoires in COVID-19. Authors' data handling: Reference gene primer amplification in the assay estimated nucleated cell counts. Repertoires were generated with immunoSEQ multiplex PCR, while TCRdb's copy carries only in-frame clones and drops some. From that table come the V and J calls and clone size; the DNA was used to work out D and trimming. The table lists roughly 66,000 clones, more than 90% of them singletons. With 4 bases clipped from V and 6 bases from J, the junction kept 10 bases outside the gene matches. Germline loops: CDR1 SGHTA, CDR2 FQGNSA. This CDR3 is 15 amino acids long.

The J gene is TRBJ2-7, the V gene TRBV7-2; 9 bases line up with TRBD1. The receptor was isolated from a human donor with active COVID-19. The donor label of this sample is uncertain. Sequencing input: peripheral blood. The CDR3 DNA follows: TGTGCCAGCAGCTCCCCCGGGACAGGGCTTGGCGAGCAGTACTTC. Its translation is CASSSPGTGLGEQYF.